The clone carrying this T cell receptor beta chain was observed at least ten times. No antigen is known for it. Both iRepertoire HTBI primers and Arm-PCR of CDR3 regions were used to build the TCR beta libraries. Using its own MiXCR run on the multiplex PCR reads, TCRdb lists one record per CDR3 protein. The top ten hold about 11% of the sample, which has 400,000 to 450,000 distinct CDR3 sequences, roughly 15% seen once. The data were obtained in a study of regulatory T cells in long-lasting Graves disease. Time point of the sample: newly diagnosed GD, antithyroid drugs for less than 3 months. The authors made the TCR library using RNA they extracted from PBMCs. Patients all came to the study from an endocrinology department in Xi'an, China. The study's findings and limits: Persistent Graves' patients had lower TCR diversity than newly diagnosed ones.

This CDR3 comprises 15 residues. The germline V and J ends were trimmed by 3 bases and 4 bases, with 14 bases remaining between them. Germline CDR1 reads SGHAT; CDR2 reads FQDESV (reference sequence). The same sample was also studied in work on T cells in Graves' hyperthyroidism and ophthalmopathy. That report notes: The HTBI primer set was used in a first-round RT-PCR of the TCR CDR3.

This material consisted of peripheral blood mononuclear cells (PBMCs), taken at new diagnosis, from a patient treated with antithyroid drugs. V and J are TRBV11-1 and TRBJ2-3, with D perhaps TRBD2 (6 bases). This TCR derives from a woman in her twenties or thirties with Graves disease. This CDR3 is CASSLGGIRADTQYF. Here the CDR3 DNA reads TGTGCCAGCAGCTTGGGCGGGATCCGGGCAGATACGCAGTATTTT. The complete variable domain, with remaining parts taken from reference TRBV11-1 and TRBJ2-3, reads EAEVAQSPRYKITEKSQAVAFWCDPISGHATLYWYRQILGQGPELLVQFQDESVVDDSQLPKDRFSAERLKGVDSTLKIQPAELGDSAMYLCASSLGGIRADTQYFGPGTRLTVL.